The T cell receptor (beta chain) under discussion was sequenced for a study of shared clonotypes between healthy human individuals. Across the study: CD4 naive cells filled three plates per donor, CD4 memory three, CD8 naive two and CD8 memory one. Study-wide results and caveats: Sharing across several donors was seen in 4% to 6.5% of naive CD4 clonotypes. Clonotype sharing among donors likely depends on sequencing depth.

CD4+ cell separation produced CD45RA+ naive and CD45RA-negative memory subsets. Concerning this clone: Its specificity is not known.

The germline V gene has CDR1 SGHNT and CDR2 YYREEE (reference sequence). The CDR3 covers 13 residues. V dropped 5 bases and J dropped 1 base, with 9 bases sitting between them. Method: immunoSEQ multiplex PCR; TCRdb's copy keeps in-frame clones and lacks some. Among roughly 700,000 clones listed, 74% were seen once. The source is a woman aged 25 to 45 in good health. The chain couples TRBV5-4 to TRBJ1-2; D uncertain. The sequenced material came from memory CD4+ T cells sorted from blood. Indicated subset: CD45RA-negative fraction. This chain's CDR3 is CASRGRDNYGYTF. The CDR3 nucleotides are TGTGCCAGCAGAGGTCGGGATAACTATGGCTACACCTTC.